This TCR beta chain was captured by sequencing in a study of early T cells in non-severe SARS-CoV-2 infection. Study results and caveats: Sequences matched to VDJdb favored anti-spike CD8 responses, while private and CD4 specificities were missed.

In this sample, this clonotype turned up many times. Its target is unknown. The protocol attached unique molecular identifiers to individual cDNA molecules. TCRdb independently ran MiXCR on the 5' RACE reads; one entry per CDR3 protein. The sample has around 100,000 distinct CDR3 sequences; 15% to 20% are singletons. V lost 1 base and J lost 4, with 14 bases in between. The CDR3 extends over 16 amino acids. The germline V gene encodes CDR1 LGHDT and CDR2 YNNKEL (reference sequence). Sequencing input: whole blood. The receptor's source is an adult who was a healthcare worker with PCR-confirmed SARS-CoV-2 infection or an uninfected control (not recorded which). This chain links TRBV3-1 with TRBJ2-1; D is uncertain. DNA of the CDR3: TGTGCCAGCAGCCAAGCTGGCAGGTCGAAGTACAATGAGCAGTTCTTC. The encoded protein is CASSQAGRSKYNEQFF.